The clone carrying this T cell receptor beta chain came up once. The record originates from a study of T cell changes during pregnancy in multiple sclerosis. Germline V gives CDR1 SGHRS, CDR2 YFSETQ. The junction had 6 bases not matched to a gene; V was cut back by 5 bases and J by 4 bases. The CDR3 loop spans 14 amino acids. The method was immunoSEQ multiplex PCR; TCRdb's version includes in-frame clones alone and lacks a portion of them. The sample includes 35,000 to 45,000 clones, 85% to 90% of them seen just once. The clonotype was recovered from a female donor with multiple sclerosis, enrolled in a pregnancy study. This sample comprised CD4+ T cells from peripheral blood mononuclear cells, obtained in the first trimester of pregnancy. The chain carries TRBV5-1 and TRBJ2-7, with 10 bases aligning to TRBD2. The CDR3 is CASRALAGVYEQYF. CDR3 nucleotides: TGCGCCAGCAGGGCTCTAGCGGGAGTTTACGAGCAGTACTTC.